The 5 T cell receptor beta chains below come from one sample, sequenced in a study of T cell clonotyping in hematopoietic cell transplantation. The time point was: recipient sample about 28 days before transplant, after cytoreduction. Sequencing used immunoSEQ multiplex PCR; TCRdb keeps in-frame clones, though not all of them. The table shows some 50,000 clones, with roughly 80% occurring only once. The sequenced sample was peripheral blood mononuclear cells, obtained before stem cell transplant. All receptors come from a man in his fifties or sixties with myelodysplastic syndrome. Some clones in this sample may be carry-over from other donors' samples.

The sample holds a few counts of this clone. This chain links TRBV7-6 with TRBJ2-2; D not resolved. Trimming removed 5 bases at V and 1 base at J, with 2 bases between. This CDR3 is built from 12 residues. Looked up from germline, CDR1 is SGHVS and CDR2 is FNYEAQ. CDR3 residues: CASSENTGELFF. CDR3 nucleotides: TGTGCCAGCAGCGAGAACACCGGGGAGCTGTTTTTT.

The table lists this clone with a count of one. The V and J genes are TRBV6-6 and TRBJ2-6, with a tentative D call TRBD2 (5 bases). There are 15 residues in the CDR3. Germline CDR1 reads MNHNY; CDR2 reads SVGAGI (reference sequence). V was trimmed by 7 bases and J by 4 bases, leaving 14 bases between them. Here the CDR3 DNA reads TGTGCCAGCAAATCAAAGGGAGTAGGGGCCAACGTCCTGACTTTC. This gives the protein CASKSKGVGANVLTF.

The chain employs TRBV7-2 and TRBJ2-7, with D possibly TRBD1 on 6 matching bases. Trimming pared 1 base from V and 2 bases from J, leaving 12 bases between. The V gene's germline CDR1 is SGHTA and CDR2 FQGNSA. The CDR3 runs to 15 residues. CDR3: CASSLGLGGTYEQYF. CDR3 bases: TGTGCCAGCAGCTTAGGTTTAGGGGGAACCTACGAGCAGTACTTC.

The chain carries TRBV2 and TRBJ1-4, with TRBD1 matching over 12 bases. V dropped 8 bases and J dropped 6; count of bases not matched to a gene: 7. The CDR3 totals 15 residues. The germline CDR1 and CDR2 sequences are SNHLY and FYNNEI. The CDR3 here is CASGGQGAWDEKLFF. Written as DNA, the CDR3 is TGTGCCAGCGGGGGACAGGGGGCTTGGGATGAAAAACTGTTTTTT.

V is TRBV7-9 and J is TRBJ2-7; 7 bases align to TRBD2. Germline loops: CDR1 SEHNR, CDR2 FQNEAQ (reference sequence). This CDR3 is built from 16 residues. J gave up 0 bases and V 5 bases, and 10 bases lay outside the gene matches. The CDR3: CASSPIGGDDSYEQYF. In DNA, the CDR3 is TGTGCCAGCAGCCCCATTGGGGGGGACGACTCCTACGAGCAGTACTTC. Supplemented by reference TRBV7-9 and TRBJ2-7, the full variable domain reads DTGVSQNPRHKITKRGQNVTFRCDPISEHNRLYWYRQTLGQGPEFLTYFQNEAQLEKSRLLSDRFSAERPKGSFSTLEIQRTEQGDSAMYLCASSPIGGDDSYEQYFGPGTRLTVT.